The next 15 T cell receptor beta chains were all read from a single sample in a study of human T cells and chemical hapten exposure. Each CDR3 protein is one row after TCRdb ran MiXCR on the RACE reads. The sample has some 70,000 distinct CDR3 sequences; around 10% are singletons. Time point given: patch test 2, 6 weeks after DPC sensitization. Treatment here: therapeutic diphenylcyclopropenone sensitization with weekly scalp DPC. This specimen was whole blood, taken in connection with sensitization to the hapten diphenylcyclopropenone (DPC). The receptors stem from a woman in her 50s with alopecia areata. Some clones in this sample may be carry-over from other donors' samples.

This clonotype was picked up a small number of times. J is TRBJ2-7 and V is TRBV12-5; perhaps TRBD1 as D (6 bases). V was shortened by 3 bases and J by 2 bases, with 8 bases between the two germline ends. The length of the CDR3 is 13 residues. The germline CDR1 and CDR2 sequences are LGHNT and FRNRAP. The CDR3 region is CASGFGTTYEQYF. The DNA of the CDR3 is TGTGCTAGTGGTTTCGGGACAACCTACGAGCAGTACTTC.

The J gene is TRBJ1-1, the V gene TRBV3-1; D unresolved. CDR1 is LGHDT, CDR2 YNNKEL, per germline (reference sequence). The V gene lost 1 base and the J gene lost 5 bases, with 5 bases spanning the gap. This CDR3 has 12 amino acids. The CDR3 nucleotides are TGTGCCAGCAGCCAAGGGAGTACTGAAGCTTTCTTT. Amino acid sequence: CASSQGSTEAFF.

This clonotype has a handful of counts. The CDR3 loop is CASRWRNEQFF. CDR3 coding DNA: TGTGCCAGCAGGTGGAGGAATGAGCAGTTCTTC. The chain carries TRBV9 and TRBJ2-1; tentative D call: TRBD2 (5 bases). The CDR3 covers 11 residues. V lost 5 bases to trimming and J lost 7 bases, with 7 bases between them. Per the germline V gene, CDR1 is SGDLS and CDR2 is YYNGEE.

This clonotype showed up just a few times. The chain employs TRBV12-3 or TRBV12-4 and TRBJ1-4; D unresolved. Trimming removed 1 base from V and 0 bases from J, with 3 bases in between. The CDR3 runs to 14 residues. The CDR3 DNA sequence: TGTGCCAGCAGTTTAGAGTCAACTAATGAAAAACTGTTTTTT. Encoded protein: CASSLESTNEKLFF.

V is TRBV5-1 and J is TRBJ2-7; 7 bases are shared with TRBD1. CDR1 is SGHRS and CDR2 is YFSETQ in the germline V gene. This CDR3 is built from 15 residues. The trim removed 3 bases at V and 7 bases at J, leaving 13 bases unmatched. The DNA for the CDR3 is TGCGCCAGCAGCTCGCTACCGGGACAGCCTGGAGAGCAGTACTTC. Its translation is CASSSLPGQPGEQYF. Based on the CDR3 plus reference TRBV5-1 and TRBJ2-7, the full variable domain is KAGVTQTPRYLIKTRGQQVTLSCSPISGHRSVSWYQQTPGQGLQFLFEYFSETQRNKGNFPGRFSGRQFSNSRSEMNVSTLELGDSALYLCASSSLPGQPGEQYFGPGTRLTVT.

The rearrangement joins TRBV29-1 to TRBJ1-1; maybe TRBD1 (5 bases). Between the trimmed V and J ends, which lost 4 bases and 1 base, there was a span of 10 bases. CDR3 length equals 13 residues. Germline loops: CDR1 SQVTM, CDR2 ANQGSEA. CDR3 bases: TGCAGCGTTGGCGAGGGGTGGAACACTGAAGCTTTCTTT. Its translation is CSVGEGWNTEAFF.

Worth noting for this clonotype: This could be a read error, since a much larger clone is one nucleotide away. CDR3: CVSSPLAGRSNQPQHF. The CDR3 bases are TGTGTCAGTAGTCCATTAGCCGGACGGAGCAATCAGCCCCAGCATTTT. The V gene is TRBV19, the J gene TRBJ1-5; D is uncertain. Germline V lookup: CDR1 LNHDA, CDR2 SQIVND (reference sequence). This CDR3 has 16 amino acids.

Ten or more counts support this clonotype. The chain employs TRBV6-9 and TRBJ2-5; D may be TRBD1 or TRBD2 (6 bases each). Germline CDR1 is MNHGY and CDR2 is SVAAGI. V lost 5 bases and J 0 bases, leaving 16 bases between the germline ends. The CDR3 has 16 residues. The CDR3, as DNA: TGTGCCAGCAGTGGCGGGACAAGAAAGTACCAAGAGACCCAGTACTTC. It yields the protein CASSGGTRKYQETQYF.

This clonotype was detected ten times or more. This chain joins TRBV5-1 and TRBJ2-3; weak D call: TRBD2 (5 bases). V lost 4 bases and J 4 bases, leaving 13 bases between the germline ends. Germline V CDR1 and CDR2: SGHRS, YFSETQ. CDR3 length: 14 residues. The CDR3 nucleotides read TGCGCCAGCAGCCCCGGAGGTTCGGCAGATACGCAGTATTTT. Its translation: CASSPGGSADTQYF.

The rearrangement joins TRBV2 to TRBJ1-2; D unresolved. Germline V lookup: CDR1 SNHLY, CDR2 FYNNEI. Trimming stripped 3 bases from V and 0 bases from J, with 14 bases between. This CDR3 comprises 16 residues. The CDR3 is CASSEFGQTSNYGYTF. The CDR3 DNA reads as TGTGCCAGCAGTGAGTTTGGGCAGACTTCTAACTATGGCTACACCTTC.

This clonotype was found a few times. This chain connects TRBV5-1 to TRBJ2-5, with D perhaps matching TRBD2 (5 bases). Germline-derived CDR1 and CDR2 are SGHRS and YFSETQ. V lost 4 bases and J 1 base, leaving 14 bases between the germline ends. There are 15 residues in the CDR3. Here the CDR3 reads CASSDGNVGQETQYF. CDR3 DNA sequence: TGCGCCAGCAGCGACGGGAATGTTGGCCAAGAGACCCAGTACTTC.

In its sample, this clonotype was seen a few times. CDR3 residues: CAINPGLAGGNEQYF. CDR3 DNA sequence: TGTGCCATCAATCCCGGACTAGCGGGAGGTAACGAGCAGTACTTC. The chain uses TRBV10-3 and TRBJ2-7; TRBD2 agrees at 14 bases. The CDR3 is 15 amino acids. V was clipped by 7 bases and J by 5 bases; unmatched bases: 7. Germline-derived CDR1 and CDR2 are ENHRY and SYGVKD.

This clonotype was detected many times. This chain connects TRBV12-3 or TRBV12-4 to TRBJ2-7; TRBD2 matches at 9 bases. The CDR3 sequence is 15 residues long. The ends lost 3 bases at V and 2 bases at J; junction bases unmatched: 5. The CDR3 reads CASSLLAGLAYEQYF. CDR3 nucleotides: TGTGCCAGCAGTTTGCTAGCGGGGCTTGCCTACGAGCAGTACTTC.

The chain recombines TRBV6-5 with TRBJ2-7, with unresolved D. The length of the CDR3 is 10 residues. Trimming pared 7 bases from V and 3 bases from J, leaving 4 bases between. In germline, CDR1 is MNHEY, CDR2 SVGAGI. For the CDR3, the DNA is TGTGCCAGCACGCACTACGAGCAGTACTTC. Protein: CASTHYEQYF.

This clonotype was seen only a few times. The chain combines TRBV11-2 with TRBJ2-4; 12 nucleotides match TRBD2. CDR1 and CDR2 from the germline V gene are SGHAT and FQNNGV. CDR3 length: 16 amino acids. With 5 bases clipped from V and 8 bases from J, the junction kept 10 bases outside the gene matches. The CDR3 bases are TGTGCCAGCAGCGCACCCGGACTAGCGGGACTGTACATTCAGTACTTC. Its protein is CASSAPGLAGLYIQYF.